This T cell receptor (beta chain) derives from a study of T cell repertoires in aging, cancer and after chemotherapy. General study results and limits: Loss of evenness, beyond lost richness, contributed to age-related TCR diversity decline in cancer patients.

Amplification of TCR beta used genomic DNA extracted from peripheral blood. J gave up 4 bases and V 6 bases, and 8 bases lay outside the gene matches. This CDR3 region has 16 residues. CDR1 and CDR2 from the germline V gene are WNHNN and SYGVQD (reference sequence). Multiplex touch-down PCR with TRB-A/B primers amplified rearranged V-D-J TRB sequences. TCRdb reanalysed the multiplex PCR reads using MiXCR and keeps one entry per CDR3 protein. Among 10,000 to 15,000 distinct CDR3 sequences listed, less than 40% were seen once. Comment on this clonotype: Its specificity is unknown.

Sequencing was done on a sample of blood. The chain carries TRBV10-1 and TRBJ1-3, with TRBD1 identical over 11 bases. This TCR came from a human donor in good health. The donor label of this sample is uncertain. CDR3 nucleotides: TGCGCCAGCAGGGGGACAGGGGGAAAAAGGGGAAACACCATATATTTT. It encodes CASRGTGGKRGNTIYF.